This TCR beta chain stems from a study of blood T cells in healthy people across ages. For every donor, a draw yielded around 10 milliliters of peripheral blood. This clonotype was picked up a small number of times. Its antigen is as yet unknown. A sample-barcoded 5' primer and a J-beta primer mix were used in a second PCR of roughly 6 to 11 cycles. TCRdb passed the 5' RACE reads through MiXCR, listing each CDR3 protein once. The sample consists of roughly 1.7 million distinct CDR3 sequences, about 32% of them appearing once. Points from the study as a whole: Because sorting was not performed, PBMCs prevented conclusive naive versus antigen-experienced comparison.

CDR1 LNHDA and CDR2 SQIVND come from the germline V gene (reference sequence). Trimming cost V 3 bases and J 5 bases, with 17 bases left between them. The CDR3 extends over 15 amino acids. The genes are TRBV19 and TRBJ2-7; D ambiguous. The sequenced sample consisted of blood. This sequence was found in a woman between 25 and 40 years old in good health. CDR3 nucleotide sequence: TGTGCCAGTAGTATGGGCGGCTTTGGGTTCGACGAGCAGTACTTC. As protein: CASSMGGFGFDEQYF.